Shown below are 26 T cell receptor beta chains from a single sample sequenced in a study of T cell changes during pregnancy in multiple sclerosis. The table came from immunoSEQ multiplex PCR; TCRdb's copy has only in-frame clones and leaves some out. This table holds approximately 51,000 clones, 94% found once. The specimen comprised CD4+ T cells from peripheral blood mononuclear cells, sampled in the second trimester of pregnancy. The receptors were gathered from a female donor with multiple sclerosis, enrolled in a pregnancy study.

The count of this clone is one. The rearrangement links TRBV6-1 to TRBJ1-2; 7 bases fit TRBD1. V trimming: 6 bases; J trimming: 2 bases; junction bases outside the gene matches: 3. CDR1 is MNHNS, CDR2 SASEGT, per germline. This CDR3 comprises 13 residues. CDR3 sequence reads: CASRIQGNYGYTF. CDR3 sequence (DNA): TGTGCCAGCAGGATACAGGGGAACTATGGCTACACCTTC.

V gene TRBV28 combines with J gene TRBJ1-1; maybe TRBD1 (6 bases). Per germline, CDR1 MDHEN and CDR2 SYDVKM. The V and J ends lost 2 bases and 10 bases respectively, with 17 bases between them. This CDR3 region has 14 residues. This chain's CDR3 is CASSLLGAGVRAFF. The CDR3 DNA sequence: TGTGCCAGCAGTTTACTGGGGGCGGGGGTAAGAGCTTTCTTT.

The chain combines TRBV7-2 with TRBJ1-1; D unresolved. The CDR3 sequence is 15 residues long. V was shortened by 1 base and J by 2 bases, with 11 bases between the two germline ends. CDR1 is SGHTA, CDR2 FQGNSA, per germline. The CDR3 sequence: CASSLGGVLNTEAFF. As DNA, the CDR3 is TGTGCCAGCAGCTTAGGCGGGGTCCTAAACACTGAAGCTTTCTTT.

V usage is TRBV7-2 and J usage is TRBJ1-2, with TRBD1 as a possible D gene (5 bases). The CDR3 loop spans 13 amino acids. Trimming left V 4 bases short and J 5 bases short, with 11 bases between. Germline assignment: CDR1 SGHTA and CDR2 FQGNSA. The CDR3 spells CASSSRQSYGYTF. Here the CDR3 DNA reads TGTGCCAGCAGCTCCCGACAGTCGTATGGCTACACCTTC.

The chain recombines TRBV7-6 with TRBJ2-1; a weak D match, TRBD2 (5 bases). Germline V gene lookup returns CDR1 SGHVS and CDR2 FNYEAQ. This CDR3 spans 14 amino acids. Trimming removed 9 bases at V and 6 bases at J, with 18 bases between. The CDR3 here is CASRYQTSSNEQFF. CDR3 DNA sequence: TGTGCCAGTAGGTACCAAACTAGTTCCAATGAGCAGTTCTTC.

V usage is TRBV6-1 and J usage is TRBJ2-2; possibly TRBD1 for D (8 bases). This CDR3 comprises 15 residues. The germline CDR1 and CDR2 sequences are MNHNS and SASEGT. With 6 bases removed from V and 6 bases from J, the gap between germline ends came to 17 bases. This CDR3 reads CASRARTGRAGELFF. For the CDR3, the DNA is TGTGCCAGCAGGGCCCGGACAGGGAGGGCCGGGGAGCTGTTTTTT.

CDR3 nucleotides: TGTGCCAGCAGCGCGACACGAATCCCCACCGGGGAGCTGTTTTTT. Translation gives CASSATRIPTGELFF. The chain recombines TRBV5-5 with TRBJ2-2; D is uncertain. Trimming took off 4 bases at V and 4 bases at J, with 14 bases between the two ends. Germline loops: CDR1 SGHKS, CDR2 YYEKEE (reference sequence). The CDR3 extends over 15 amino acids.

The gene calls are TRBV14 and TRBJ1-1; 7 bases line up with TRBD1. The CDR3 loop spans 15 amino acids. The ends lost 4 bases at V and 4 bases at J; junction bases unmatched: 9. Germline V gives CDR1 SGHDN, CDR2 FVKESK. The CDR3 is CASSRFVGGGTEAFF. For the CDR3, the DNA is TGTGCCAGCAGCCGGTTTGTAGGGGGCGGCACTGAAGCTTTCTTT.

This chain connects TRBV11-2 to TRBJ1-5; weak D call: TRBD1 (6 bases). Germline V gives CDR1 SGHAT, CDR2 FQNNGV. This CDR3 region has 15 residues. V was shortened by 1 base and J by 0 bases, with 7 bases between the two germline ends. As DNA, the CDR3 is TGTGCCAGCAGCTTAGCAGGGGTTAGCAATCAGCCCCAGCATTTT. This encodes CASSLAGVSNQPQHF.

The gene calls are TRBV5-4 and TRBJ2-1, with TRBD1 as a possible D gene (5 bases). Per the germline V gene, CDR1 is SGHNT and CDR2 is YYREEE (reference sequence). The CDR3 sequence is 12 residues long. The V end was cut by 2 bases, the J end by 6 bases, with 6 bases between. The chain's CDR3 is CASSFQGNEQFF. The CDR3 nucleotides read TGTGCCAGCAGCTTTCAGGGCAATGAGCAGTTCTTC.

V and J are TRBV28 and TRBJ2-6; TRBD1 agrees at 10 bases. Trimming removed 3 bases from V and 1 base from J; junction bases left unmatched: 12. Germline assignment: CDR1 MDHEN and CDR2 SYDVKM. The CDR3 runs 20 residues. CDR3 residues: CASSFRTGGGVGSGANVLTF. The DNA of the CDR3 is TGTGCCAGCAGTTTCAGGACAGGGGGAGGGGTAGGGTCTGGGGCCAACGTCCTGACTTTC.

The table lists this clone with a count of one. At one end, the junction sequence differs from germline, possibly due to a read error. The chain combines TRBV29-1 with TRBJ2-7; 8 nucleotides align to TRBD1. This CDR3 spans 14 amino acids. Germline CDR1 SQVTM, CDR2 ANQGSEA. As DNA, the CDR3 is TGCAGCGTGGAAGGGACAGGACGCTCCTACGAGCAGTACTTC. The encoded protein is CSVEGTGRSYEQYF.

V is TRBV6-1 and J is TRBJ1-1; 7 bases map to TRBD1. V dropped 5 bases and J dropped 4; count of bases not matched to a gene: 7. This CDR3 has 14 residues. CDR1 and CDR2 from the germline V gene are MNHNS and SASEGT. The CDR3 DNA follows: TGTGCCAGCAGTTCCACCCCAGGGGGCACTGAAGCTTTCTTT. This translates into CASSSTPGGTEAFF.

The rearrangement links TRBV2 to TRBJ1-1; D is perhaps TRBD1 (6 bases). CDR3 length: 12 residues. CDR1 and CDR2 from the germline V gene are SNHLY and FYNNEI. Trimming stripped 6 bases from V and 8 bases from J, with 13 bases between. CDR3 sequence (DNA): TGTGCCAGCAGCGGACAGTTACAAGAAGCTTTCTTT. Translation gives CASSGQLQEAFF.

The CDR3 DNA reads as TGTGCCAGCAGCTTAGCGGGACAATCCTACGAGCAGTACTTC. Its translation is CASSLAGQSYEQYF. V and J are TRBV7-8 and TRBJ2-7, with a possible D match to TRBD1 (6 bases). The length of the CDR3 is 14 residues. CDR1 and CDR2 from the germline V gene are SGHVS and FQNEAQ. V was pared by 0 bases and J by 1 base, with 7 bases between.

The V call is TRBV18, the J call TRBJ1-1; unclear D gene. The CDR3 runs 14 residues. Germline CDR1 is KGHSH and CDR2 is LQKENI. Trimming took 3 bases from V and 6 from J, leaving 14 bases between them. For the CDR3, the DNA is TGTGCCAGCTCACCGGAGCCGGACTTGGCTGAAGCTTTCTTT. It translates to CASSPEPDLAEAFF.

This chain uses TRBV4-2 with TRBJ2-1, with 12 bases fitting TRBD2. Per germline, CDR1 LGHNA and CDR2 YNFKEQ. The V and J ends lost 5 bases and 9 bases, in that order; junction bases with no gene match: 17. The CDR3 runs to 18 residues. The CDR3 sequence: CASSSQAPSGGAGSEQFF. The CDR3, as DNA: TGTGCCAGCAGCTCGCAAGCTCCTAGCGGGGGGGCAGGGAGTGAGCAGTTCTTC.

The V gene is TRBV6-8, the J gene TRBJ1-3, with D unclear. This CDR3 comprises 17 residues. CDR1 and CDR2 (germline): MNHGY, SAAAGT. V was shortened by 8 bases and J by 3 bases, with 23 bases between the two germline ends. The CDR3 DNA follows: TGTGCCAGCTTTCTTCCCCCTTTGCAGGCCCATGGAAACACCATATATTTT. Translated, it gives CASFLPPLQAHGNTIYF.

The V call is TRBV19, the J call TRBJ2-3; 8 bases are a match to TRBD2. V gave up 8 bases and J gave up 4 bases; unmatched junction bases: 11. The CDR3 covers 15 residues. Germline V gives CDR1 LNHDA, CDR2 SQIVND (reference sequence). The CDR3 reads CASASGAGGSDTQYF. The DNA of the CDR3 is TGTGCCAGTGCCTCAGGCGCGGGGGGATCAGATACGCAGTATTTT.

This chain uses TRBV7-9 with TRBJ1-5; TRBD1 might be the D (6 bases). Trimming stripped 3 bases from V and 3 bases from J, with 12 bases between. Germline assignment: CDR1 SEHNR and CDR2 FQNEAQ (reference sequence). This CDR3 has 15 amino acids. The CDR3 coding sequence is TGTGCCAGCAGCTTTTACAGGGAAGACAATCAGCCCCAGCATTTT. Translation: CASSFYREDNQPQHF.

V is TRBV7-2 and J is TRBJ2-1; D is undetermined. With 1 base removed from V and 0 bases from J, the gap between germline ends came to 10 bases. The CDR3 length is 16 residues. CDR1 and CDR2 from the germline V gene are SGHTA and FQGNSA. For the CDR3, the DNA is TGTGCCAGCAGCTTAGATGGCCGGAGCTCCTACAATGAGCAGTTCTTC. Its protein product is CASSLDGRSSYNEQFF.

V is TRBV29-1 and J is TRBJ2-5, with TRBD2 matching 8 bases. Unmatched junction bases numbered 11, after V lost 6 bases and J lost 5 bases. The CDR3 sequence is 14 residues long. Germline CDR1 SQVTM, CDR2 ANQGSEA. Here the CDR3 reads CSVAAGASSETQYF. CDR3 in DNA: TGCAGCGTCGCAGCGGGGGCGTCATCGGAGACCCAGTACTTC.

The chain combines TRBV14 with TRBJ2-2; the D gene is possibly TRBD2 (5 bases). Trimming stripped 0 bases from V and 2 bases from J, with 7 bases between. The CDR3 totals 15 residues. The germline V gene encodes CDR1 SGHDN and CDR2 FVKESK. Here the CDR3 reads CASSQEAENTGELFF. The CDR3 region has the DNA TGTGCCAGCAGCCAAGAAGCGGAAAACACCGGGGAGCTGTTTTTT.

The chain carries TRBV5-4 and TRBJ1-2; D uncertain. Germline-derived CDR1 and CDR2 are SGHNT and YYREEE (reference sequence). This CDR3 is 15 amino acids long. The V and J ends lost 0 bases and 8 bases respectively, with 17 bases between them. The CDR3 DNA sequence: TGTGCCAGCAGCTTGGTTGCCAGAGGCCGCGGAGGCTACACCTTC. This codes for CASSLVARGRGGYTF. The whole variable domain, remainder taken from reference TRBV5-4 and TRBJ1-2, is ETGVTQSPTHLIKTRGQQVTLRCSSQSGHNTVSWYQQALGQGPQFIFQYYREEENGRGNFPPRFSGLQFPNYSSELNVNALELDDSALYLCASSLVARGRGGYTFGSGTRLTVV.

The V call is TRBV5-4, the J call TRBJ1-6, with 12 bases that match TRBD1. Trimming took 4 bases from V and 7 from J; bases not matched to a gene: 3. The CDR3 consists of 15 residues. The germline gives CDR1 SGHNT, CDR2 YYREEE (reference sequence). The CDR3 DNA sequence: TGTGCCAGCAGCGGGACAGGGGGCAGAAATTCACCCCTCCACTTT. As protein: CASSGTGGRNSPLHF.

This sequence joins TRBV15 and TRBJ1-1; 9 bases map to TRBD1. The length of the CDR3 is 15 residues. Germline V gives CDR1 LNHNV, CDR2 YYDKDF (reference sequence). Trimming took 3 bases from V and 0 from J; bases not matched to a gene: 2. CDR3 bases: TGTGCCACCAGCAGGCGGGACAGGGTGAACACTGAAGCTTTCTTT. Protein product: CATSRRDRVNTEAFF. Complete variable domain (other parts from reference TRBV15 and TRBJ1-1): DAMVIQNPRYQVTQFGKPVTLSCSQTLNHNVMYWYQQKSSQAPKLLFHYYDKDFNNEADTPDNFQSRRPNTSFCFLDIRSPGLGDTAMYLCATSRRDRVNTEAFFGQGTRLTVV.